Each of the 24 T cell receptor beta chains below was sequenced from the same sample in a study of T cell repertoires in ileal Crohn's disease. Using immunoSEQ multiplex PCR, the repertoire was profiled, and TCRdb retains in-frame clones only, with some absent. Of tens of thousands of clones in the sample, about 89% are singletons; the top ten hold approximately 2%. Time point given: neoterminal ileum biopsy at postoperative endoscopy, about 6 months after surgery. Sequencing used ileal tissue. The receptors derive from an adult with Crohn's disease.

This clone was found a few times. This sequence joins TRBV27 and TRBJ1-4; 9 bases align to TRBD1. The CDR3 loop spans 16 amino acids. V shed 4 bases and J 1 base; nucleotides not matched to a gene: 4. The germline CDR1 and CDR2 sequences are MNHEY and SMNVEV (reference sequence). CDR3 DNA sequence: TGTGCCAGCAGTTGGACAGGGGTTGTAACTAATGAAAAACTGTTTTTT. It is translated as CASSWTGVVTNEKLFF.

The chain employs TRBV7-8 and TRBJ1-6, with a possible D match to TRBD1 (5 bases). Germline V gene data show CDR1 as SGHVS and CDR2 as FQNEAQ. This CDR3 spans 13 amino acids. V was clipped by 5 bases and J by 10 bases, with 12 bases between them. CDR3 sequence: CASSPSNRSPLHF. The CDR3 coding sequence is TGTGCCAGCAGCCCCAGTAACAGGTCACCCCTCCACTTT. Together with reference TRBV7-8 and TRBJ1-6, the CDR3 gives the full variable domain: GAGVSQSPRYKVAKRGQDVALRCDPISGHVSLFWYQQALGQGPEFLTYFQNEAQLDKSGLPSDRFFAERPEGSVSTLKIQRTQQEDSAVYLCASSPSNRSPLHFGNGTRLTVT.

V gene TRBV6-4 combines with J gene TRBJ1-2; D is undetermined. Germline CDR1 MRHNA, CDR2 SNTAGT. The CDR3 length is 14 residues. V was cut by 3 bases and J by 2 bases, with 10 bases left in between. DNA of the CDR3: TGTGCCAGCAGTGATAGAACAGAGAACTATGGCTACACCTTC. Translated: CASSDRTENYGYTF.

CDR3 bases: TGTGCCAGTAGTATTATAATCGGAGACTTTAACTATGGCTACACCTTC. Translated, it gives CASSIIIGDFNYGYTF. The V gene is TRBV19, the J gene TRBJ1-2; D is unclear. The germline CDR1 and CDR2 sequences are LNHDA and SQIVND (reference sequence). V was clipped by 3 bases and J by 1 base, with 15 bases between them. The CDR3 spans 16 residues. The entire variable domain, with the rest obtained from reference TRBV19 and TRBJ1-2, is as follows: DGGITQSPKYLFRKEGQNVTLSCEQNLNHDAMYWYRQDPGQGLRLIYYSQIVNDFQKGDIAEGYSVSREKKESFPLTVTSAQKNPTAFYLCASSIIIGDFNYGYTFGSGTRLTVV.

V usage is TRBV5-6 and J usage is TRBJ2-3, with TRBD1 matching over 8 bases. CDR3 size: 16 residues. V was pared by 4 bases and J by 6 bases, with 13 bases of the junction left unmatched. The germline CDR1 and CDR2 sequences are SGHDT and YYEEEE. As DNA, the CDR3 is TGTGCCAGCAGCGAAAATGACAGGGGTATGATGGATACGCAGTATTTT. Translation: CASSENDRGMMDTQYF.

The gene calls are TRBV5-1 and TRBJ1-3, with 10 bases identical to TRBD1. This CDR3 region has 16 residues. CDR1 is SGHRS, CDR2 YFSETQ, per germline. V was clipped by 4 bases and J by 1 base; unmatched bases: 5. CDR3: CASSIRQGASGNTIYF. The CDR3 bases are TGCGCCAGCAGCATAAGACAGGGGGCATCTGGAAACACCATATATTTT.

This clone was picked up one time. The chain couples TRBV27 to TRBJ1-6; D possibly corresponds to TRBD1 (6 bases). The germline V gene has CDR1 MNHEY and CDR2 SMNVEV (reference sequence). V was clipped by 2 bases and J by 9 bases, with 14 bases between them. This CDR3 has 15 residues. The CDR3 DNA reads as TGTGCCAGCAGTTTAGGCCGGACAGCTCTTTCACCCCTCCACTTT. Protein sequence: CASSLGRTALSPLHF.

The chain recombines TRBV5-1 with TRBJ1-1; D unresolved. The CDR3 runs to 13 residues. From germline, CDR1 is SGHRS and CDR2 YFSETQ. Trimming cost V 5 bases and J 5 bases, with 13 bases left between them. The CDR3 nucleotides read TGCGCCAGCAGAGATTTTCCGGGTACTGAAGCTTTCTTT. It is translated as CASRDFPGTEAFF. The full variable domain, its missing parts supplied by reference TRBV5-1 and TRBJ1-1, is KAGVTQTPRYLIKTRGQQVTLSCSPISGHRSVSWYQQTPGQGLQFLFEYFSETQRNKGNFPGRFSGRQFSNSRSEMNVSTLELGDSALYLCASRDFPGTEAFFGQGTRLTVV.

DNA for the CDR3: TGTGCCAGCAGTTACTCGCAGGGAACGCTCAGAGCTTTCTTT. Translated: CASSYSQGTLRAFF. The V gene is TRBV6-5, the J gene TRBJ1-1; tentative D call: TRBD1 (5 bases). The CDR3 contains 14 residues. CDR1 and CDR2 (germline): MNHEY, SVGAGI. V was shortened by 0 bases and J by 10 bases, with 15 bases between the two germline ends.

CDR3 amino acids: CSVERGGEAFF. DNA for the CDR3: TGCAGCGTTGAGAGGGGAGGTGAAGCTTTCTTT. The chain recombines TRBV29-1 with TRBJ1-1; D perhaps matches TRBD1 (5 bases). The CDR3 runs to 11 residues. Trimming pared 3 bases from V and 7 bases from J, leaving 9 bases between. Germline V gene lookup returns CDR1 SQVTM and CDR2 ANQGSEA.

This chain uses TRBV28 with TRBJ1-2, with 7 positions matching TRBD1. Germline CDR1 MDHEN, CDR2 SYDVKM. V dropped 3 bases and J dropped 4; count of bases not matched to a gene: 5. The CDR3 runs to 14 residues. The CDR3 DNA follows: TGTGCCAGCAGTTTCGACAGGGTTGGCTATGGCTACACCTTC. This translates into CASSFDRVGYGYTF.

The chain links TRBV2 to TRBJ2-7; 8 bases map to TRBD1. J lost 0 bases, V lost 4 bases, and 14 bases had no gene match. CDR3 length: 18 amino acids. Germline V CDR1 and CDR2: SNHLY, FYNNEI. DNA of the CDR3: TGTGCCAGCAGTGCTCGCGACAGGGGCTTAACTAGCTCCTACGAGCAGTACTTC. It translates to CASSARDRGLTSSYEQYF. Drawing the rest from reference TRBV2 and TRBJ2-7, the complete variable domain is EPEVTQTPSHQVTQMGQEVILRCVPISNHLYFYWYRQILGQKVEFLVSFYNNEISEKSEIFDDQFSVERPDGSNFTLKIRSTKLEDSAMYFCASSARDRGLTSSYEQYFGPGTRLTVT.

The V and J genes are TRBV28 and TRBJ1-4, with D unresolved. V lost 7 bases and J 3 bases, leaving 15 bases between the germline ends. The CDR3 runs 15 residues. Germline loops: CDR1 MDHEN, CDR2 SYDVKM. CDR3 sequence: CASTPGGRANEKLFF. CDR3 in DNA: TGTGCCAGCACCCCGGGTGGGCGGGCTAATGAAAAACTGTTTTTT.

The chain has TRBV5-1 and TRBJ2-2, with D uncertain. Trimming took off 4 bases at V and 2 bases at J, with 9 bases between the two ends. CDR3 length equals 14 residues. Germline V gene data show CDR1 as SGHRS and CDR2 as YFSETQ. The CDR3 DNA reads TGCGCCAGCAGCGAACAAACAAACACCGGGGAGCTGTTTTTT. Its protein product is CASSEQTNTGELFF.

This chain uses TRBV28 with TRBJ1-5; TRBD1 is a possible D gene (6 bases). V was pared by 2 bases and J by 2 bases, with 10 bases between. CDR1 and CDR2 (germline): MDHEN, SYDVKM. The CDR3 extends over 15 amino acids. DNA for the CDR3: TGTGCCAGCAGTTTACAGGCAGGGGGCAATCAGCCCCAGCATTTT. Protein product: CASSLQAGGNQPQHF.

This clone was counted only a few times. V is TRBV28 and J is TRBJ2-1; 7 positions agree with TRBD2. The length of the CDR3 is 16 residues. Germline CDR1 MDHEN, CDR2 SYDVKM. J was trimmed by 7 bases and V by 5 bases; bases with no gene match: 14. CDR3 sequence: CASSIDAGGRSNEQFF. The CDR3 DNA sequence: TGTGCCAGCAGTATCGATGCGGGCGGGAGAAGTAATGAGCAGTTCTTC.

The V and J genes are TRBV15 and TRBJ2-7; TRBD1 is a possible D gene (6 bases). The CDR3 has 17 residues. Trimming took off 1 base at V and 0 bases at J, with 16 bases between the two ends. Germline CDR1 reads LNHNV; CDR2 reads YYDKDF (reference sequence). CDR3 protein: CATSRGQLGGSSYEQYV. CDR3 in DNA: TGTGCCACCAGCAGAGGACAATTAGGGGGTAGCTCCTACGAGCAGTACGTC.

The rearrangement uses TRBV19 and TRBJ1-1; 7 bases line up with TRBD1. V lost 10 bases to trimming and J lost 11 bases; unmatched junction nucleotides: 10. The CDR3 consists of 11 residues. Germline values: CDR1 LNHDA, CDR2 SQIVND (reference sequence). CDR3 sequence reads: CATPTGQEAFF. In DNA, the CDR3 is TGTGCCACCCCGACTGGACAGGAGGCTTTCTTT.

The rearrangement links TRBV19 to TRBJ1-1, with 8 positions matching TRBD1. The CDR3 has 14 residues. V was clipped by 7 bases and J by 1 base; unmatched bases: 5. Germline CDR1 reads LNHDA; CDR2 reads SQIVND (reference sequence). In DNA form, the CDR3 reads TGTGCCAGTACTCAGGGGGCGAGGAACACTGAAGCTTTCTTT. Protein product: CASTQGARNTEAFF. Together with reference TRBV19 and TRBJ1-1, the CDR3 gives the full variable domain: DGGITQSPKYLFRKEGQNVTLSCEQNLNHDAMYWYRQDPGQGLRLIYYSQIVNDFQKGDIAEGYSVSREKKESFPLTVTSAQKNPTAFYLCASTQGARNTEAFFGQGTRLTVV.

The DNA for the CDR3 is TGTGCCAGCAGCCAGCACTACAGGGGGAACACTGAAGCTTTCTTT. Amino acid sequence: CASSQHYRGNTEAFF. This chain connects TRBV11-3 to TRBJ1-1, with 7 bases fitting TRBD1. The CDR3 spans 15 residues. Looked up from germline, CDR1 is SGHNT and CDR2 is YENEEA. With V trimmed by 5 bases and J by 1 base, 7 bases remained unmatched.

This rearrangement joins TRBV11-2 to TRBJ1-1; no definite D call. V lost 1 base, J lost 1 base, and 10 bases lay in between. CDR3 length: 15 amino acids. The V gene's germline CDR1 is SGHAT and CDR2 FQNNGV. For the CDR3, the DNA is TGTGCCAGCAGCTTAGCTTTTCGGTCGAACACTGAAGCTTTCTTT. Its protein is CASSLAFRSNTEAFF. Complete variable domain (other parts from reference TRBV11-2 and TRBJ1-1): EAGVAQSPRYKIIEKRQSVAFWCNPISGHATLYWYQQILGQGPKLLIQFQNNGVVDDSQLPKDRFSAERLKGVDSTLKIQPAKLEDSAVYLCASSLAFRSNTEAFFGQGTRLTVV.

V usage is TRBV7-3 and J usage is TRBJ1-1; D is perhaps TRBD1 (5 bases). V lost 7 bases, J lost 1 base, and 16 bases lay in between. Germline CDR1 reads SGHTA; CDR2 reads FQGTGA. The CDR3 consists of 15 residues. The CDR3 sequence is CASNVPKTANTEAFF. CDR3 bases: TGTGCCAGCAACGTACCTAAGACAGCGAACACTGAAGCTTTCTTT.

The chain joins TRBV19 to TRBJ1-2; tentative D call: TRBD1 (6 bases). Trimming stripped 7 bases from V and 4 bases from J, with 13 bases between. The CDR3 is made up of 13 amino acids. CDR1 and CDR2 from the germline V gene are LNHDA and SQIVND (reference sequence). Here the CDR3 reads CASKIGTSYGYTF. The DNA for the CDR3 is TGTGCCAGTAAAATAGGGACAAGCTATGGCTACACCTTC.

The rearrangement joins TRBV9 to TRBJ2-1; D not resolved. CDR1 is SGDLS, CDR2 YYNGEE, per germline. This CDR3 region has 13 residues. Trimming stripped 2 bases from V and 5 bases from J, with 8 bases between. Here the CDR3 DNA reads TGTGCCAGCAGCGTTGCAGTAAACAATGAGCAGTTCTTC. Its translation is CASSVAVNNEQFF.